This note documents a single T cell receptor beta chain sequence. This sample stems from a study of blood T cell repertoires in COVID-19. In the study overall: T cells, B-cell-depleted T cells, or PBMCs supplied cDNA or gDNA.

The CDR3 length is 16 residues. The trim removed 6 bases at V and 2 bases at J, leaving 11 bases unmatched. CDR1 is SGHVS and CDR2 is FQNEAQ in the germline V gene. Original data processing: Reference gene primer amplification gave estimated nucleated cell counts. Profiling relied on immunoSEQ multiplex PCR, and the TCRdb table lists in-frame clones only, not all of them. D and trimming come from the DNA, and the V and J calls and clone size come from that table. Of about 260,000 clones in the sample, 75% to 90% were seen once. This chain joins TRBV7-8 and TRBJ2-3, with TRBD1 identical over 7 bases. The specimen sequenced was peripheral blood. The origin of this receptor is a young man with active or convalescent COVID-19. CDR3 loop: CASSTYFDRDTDTQYF. The CDR3 DNA sequence: TGTGCCAGCAGTACGTACTTCGACAGGGACACAGATACGCAGTATTTT.